The 27 T cell receptor beta chains below all came from one sample that was sequenced in a study of metastatic and nonmetastatic thyroid tumors. Ahead of thyroid surgery, no patient had received treatment of any kind. With MiXCR, TCRdb reprocessed the PCR reads. The profile shows around 28,000 clones, around 4% of them singletons. The specimen sequenced was blood. Every receptor here comes from a male donor with papillary thyroid cancer or a benign thyroid nodule (not recorded which). Some clones in this sample may be carry-over from other donors' samples.

J is TRBJ2-7 and V is TRBV30, with 8 positions matching TRBD1. Per the germline V gene, CDR1 is GTSNPN and CDR2 is SVGIG (reference sequence). This CDR3 region has 14 residues. Germline trimming cut 5 bases from V and 7 bases from J; bases unmatched to any gene: 13. CDR3 sequence (DNA): TGTGCCTGGTCTCCGCTCAGGGGGCTTAAAGAGCAGTACTTC. This codes for CAWSPLRGLKEQYF.

This rearrangement joins TRBV2 to TRBJ1-2; D not certain. Germline CDR1 is SNHLY and CDR2 is FYNNEI. This CDR3 contains 13 residues. Trimming stripped 7 bases from V and 7 bases from J, with 16 bases between. The CDR3 nucleotides read TGTGCCAGCAAAGTGTCGGGGAAATTTGGCTACACCTTC. This gives the protein CASKVSGKFGYTF.

The chain links TRBV7-3 to TRBJ1-1, with no clear D. Germline CDR1 is SGHTA and CDR2 is FQGTGA. V shed 2 bases and J shed 5 bases, with 9 bases lying between them. The CDR3 sequence is 13 residues long. In nucleotides, the CDR3 is TGTGCCAGCAGCTTACGGGGATGGACTGAAGCTTTCTTT. Its protein product is CASSLRGWTEAFF.

This clone has only a few counts. The rearrangement uses TRBV6-1 and TRBJ2-1; TRBD2 might be the D (6 bases). In germline, CDR1 is MNHNS, CDR2 SASEGT. V lost 10 bases and J lost 7, with 17 bases in between. CDR3 length equals 13 residues. The CDR3 is CATRRDSWNEQFF. As DNA, the CDR3 is TGTGCCACCCGGAGGGATTCATGGAATGAGCAGTTCTTC.

The gene calls are TRBV6-4 and TRBJ2-5, with 8 bases identical to TRBD2. With 3 bases clipped from V and 5 bases from J, the junction kept 5 bases outside the gene matches. CDR3 length: 14 amino acids. Germline V lookup: CDR1 MRHNA, CDR2 SNTAGT. CDR3 coding DNA: TGTGCCAGCAGTGAACAGCGGGGGCTGGAGACCCAGTACTTC. Residues: CASSEQRGLETQYF.

This clone was found many times. The J gene is TRBJ2-7, the V gene TRBV5-1; 9 nucleotides align to TRBD2. The CDR3 consists of 15 residues. CDR1 and CDR2 from the germline V gene are SGHRS and YFSETQ. V was pared by 4 bases and J by 2 bases, with 7 bases of the junction left unmatched. The CDR3 sequence: CASSPGLAPTYEQYF. The CDR3 bases are TGCGCCAGCAGCCCCGGACTAGCGCCGACCTACGAGCAGTACTTC.

By share, this clone ranks as medium-sized (0.01 to 0.1%). This rearrangement joins TRBV27 to TRBJ2-2; 8 bases map to TRBD1. Germline-derived CDR1 and CDR2 are MNHEY and SMNVEV (reference sequence). With V trimmed by 8 bases and J by 5 bases, 7 bases remained unmatched. This CDR3 has 14 amino acids. The CDR3 DNA follows: TGTGCCAGCCGGGACAGGTCCCTAACCGGGGAGCTGTTTTTT. Its protein is CASRDRSLTGELFF.

This clone was counted ten times or more. This chain uses TRBV19 with TRBJ2-1; 8 nucleotides agree with TRBD2. The CDR3 covers 17 residues. V was pared by 7 bases and J by 0 bases, with 11 bases of the junction left unmatched. The germline V gene encodes CDR1 LNHDA and CDR2 SQIVND (reference sequence). The CDR3 reads CASKRLAGRNSYNEQFF. In DNA, the CDR3 is TGTGCCAGTAAGAGGCTAGCGGGCCGAAACTCCTACAATGAGCAGTTCTTC.

In its sample, this clone was seen a few times. A read error may produce the germline difference seen at one junction end. Here the CDR3 reads CASSMAKNTGELLF. Written as DNA, the CDR3 is TGTGCCAGTAGTATGGCCAAGAACACCGGTGAGCTGCTTTTT. The chain has TRBV19 and TRBJ2-2; D is undetermined. CDR3 length equals 14 residues. CDR1 is LNHDA and CDR2 is SQIVND in the germline V gene (reference sequence).

The sample holds a few counts of this clone. This chain joins TRBV18 and TRBJ2-3, with D tentatively TRBD2 (7 bases). The CDR3 is made up of 13 amino acids. Germline V gives CDR1 KGHSH, CDR2 LQKENI. V was trimmed by 1 base and J by 6 bases, leaving 8 bases between them. The CDR3 nucleotides read TGTGCCAGCTCACCACGGGGGGGCGATACGCAGTATTTT. As protein: CASSPRGGDTQYF. Drawing the rest from reference TRBV18 and TRBJ2-3, the complete variable domain is NAGVMQNPRHLVRRRGQEARLRCSPMKGHSHVYWYRQLPEEGLKFMVYLQKENIIDESGMPKERFSAEFPKEGPSILRIQQVVRGDSAAYFCASSPRGGDTQYFGPGTRLTVL.

For this clone: A read error may explain this, as a much larger clone is one base away. The rearrangement links TRBV9 to TRBJ2-5; the D call may be TRBD1 or TRBD2 (5 bases each). CDR1 and CDR2 (germline): SGDLS, YYNGEE. The CDR3 has 15 residues. The CDR3 coding sequence is TGTGCCGGCAGCGTAGGGGACCTGGGTGTGGAGACCCAGTACTTC. It encodes CAGSVGDLGVETQYF.

This clone is medium-sized (0.01 to 0.1%). The chain couples TRBV9 to TRBJ1-2, with D unclear. The V gene's germline CDR1 is SGDLS and CDR2 YYNGEE. The CDR3 length is 14 residues. V lost 3 bases and J 2 bases, leaving 11 bases between the germline ends. CDR3 bases: TGTGCCAGCAGCGCGAGGCTTGGAAACTATGGCTACACCTTC. This translates into CASSARLGNYGYTF.

Many counts were recorded for this clone. The chain is built from TRBV12-3 or TRBV12-4 and TRBJ2-1, with 7 bases aligning to TRBD2. This CDR3 contains 14 residues. J was trimmed by 10 bases and V by 3 bases; bases with no gene match: 9. The CDR3 is CASSFGLSSGEQFF. The CDR3 nucleotides read TGTGCCAGCAGTTTTGGGCTCTCTAGCGGCGAGCAGTTCTTC.

DNA of the CDR3: TGCGCCAGCAGTGGATCCTTCTCGGGAGGTCCAGATACGCAGTATTTT. Amino acids: CASSGSFSGGPDTQYF. The V and J genes are TRBV10-1 and TRBJ2-3; 7 positions agree with TRBD2. The germline V gene has CDR1 WNHNN and CDR2 SYGVQD (reference sequence). The CDR3 totals 16 residues. V shed 4 bases, J shed 4 bases, and the junction held 11 bases outside the gene matches.

The chain couples TRBV12-3 or TRBV12-4 to TRBJ2-1; TRBD2 aligns across 8 bases. The CDR3 consists of 14 residues. The V gene end was trimmed by 6 bases and the J gene end by 7 bases; junction bases not matched to a gene: 8. In DNA form, the CDR3 reads TGTGCCAGCAGCTTGACCGGGACTAGTAATGAGCAGTTCTTC. Its translation: CASSLTGTSNEQFF.

V and J are TRBV12-3 or TRBV12-4 and TRBJ1-1, with a tentative D call TRBD1 (6 bases). The CDR3 runs to 12 residues. The V end lost 9 bases, the J end lost 4 bases, and 12 bases lay between the germline ends. DNA of the CDR3: TGTGCCAGTGCGACACAGGGCACTGAAGCTTTCTTT. It translates to CASATQGTEAFF.

In this sample, this clone turned up many times. The rearrangement joins TRBV15 to TRBJ1-2; 9 bases map to TRBD1. V was pared by 8 bases and J by 0 bases, with 13 bases of the junction left unmatched. Germline assignment: CDR1 LNHNV and CDR2 YYDKDF (reference sequence). This CDR3 has 17 residues. Written as DNA, the CDR3 is TGTGCCACCCTCAACCCCCGGGACAGGGTAGCTAACTATGGCTACACCTTC. Amino acid sequence: CATLNPRDRVANYGYTF.

Turning to this clone: The CDR3 does not close with the conserved phenylalanine or tryptophan, likely indicating a read error. This chain links TRBV11-2 with TRBJ2-7, with 10 bases that match TRBD2. V shed 5 bases and J 5 bases; nucleotides not matched to a gene: 6. CDR1 and CDR2 from the germline V gene are SGHAT and FQNNGV. CDR3 length: 14 residues. The CDR3 nucleotides read TGTGCCAGCAGCCGAAGACTAGCGGGTGACGAGCAGTACCTC. It encodes CASSRRLAGDEQYL.

By share, this clone counts as medium-sized. The chain has TRBV25-1 and TRBJ1-2; TRBD1 matches at 9 bases. Germline V CDR1 and CDR2: MGHDK, SYGVNS. The CDR3 contains 15 residues. After removal of 2 bases from V and 8 bases from J, the junction contained 9 bases not matched to a gene. Here the CDR3 DNA reads TGTGCCAGCAGTGAAGGGACAGGGAGGTCCCGCGGCTACACCTTC. As protein: CASSEGTGRSRGYTF.

Judged by abundance, this clone is medium-sized. The chain uses TRBV27 and TRBJ2-3; D gene ambiguous. V was cut by 3 bases and J by 5 bases, with 6 bases left in between. Germline values: CDR1 MNHEY, CDR2 SMNVEV (reference sequence). CDR3 size: 12 residues. The chain's CDR3 is CASSFTGDTQYF. The CDR3 DNA reads TGTGCCAGCAGTTTTACGGGAGATACGCAGTATTTT.

This chain links TRBV27 with TRBJ2-7; the D gene is possibly TRBD2 (5 bases). CDR3 length: 14 residues. With 3 bases removed from V and 10 bases from J, the gap between germline ends came to 19 bases. Germline V gene lookup returns CDR1 MNHEY and CDR2 SMNVEV (reference sequence). The CDR3 DNA reads as TGTGCCAGCAGTTTTGGGAGCCACTCCTACTATCAGTACTTC. Translation: CASSFGSHSYYQYF.

This clone was recorded many times. The CDR3 spells CASRIDRGNTEAFF. The CDR3 DNA is TGTGCCAGCAGGATCGACAGGGGGAACACTGAAGCTTTCTTT. The J gene is TRBJ1-1, the V gene TRBV7-2; TRBD1 matches at 8 bases. Per germline, CDR1 SGHTA and CDR2 FQGNSA. The CDR3 contains 14 residues. With V trimmed by 6 bases and J by 1 base, 4 bases remained unmatched. The full variable domain, with the rest looked up from reference TRBV7-2 and TRBJ1-1, is GAGVSQSPSNKVTEKGKDVELRCDPISGHTALYWYRQSLGQGLEFLIYFQGNSAPDKSGLPSDRFSAERTGGSVSTLTIQRTQQEDSAVYLCASRIDRGNTEAFFGQGTRLTVV.

This clone has at least ten counts. The sample holds other DNA sequences that translate to the same CDR3. This chain links TRBV27 with TRBJ2-3; 12 positions match TRBD2. The CDR3 is made up of 16 amino acids. Germline CDR1 reads MNHEY; CDR2 reads SMNVEV (reference sequence). Trimming took 4 bases from V and 1 from J; bases not matched to a gene: 3. Written as DNA, the CDR3 is TGTGCCAGCAGTTCCCGACTAGCGGGAGGCACAGATACGCAGTATTTT. Translating it yields CASSSRLAGGTDTQYF.

This clone came up many times. The chain employs TRBV10-1 and TRBJ1-2; possibly TRBD1 for D (5 bases). Germline V gene lookup returns CDR1 WNHNN and CDR2 SYGVQD (reference sequence). V lost 0 bases and J 7 bases, leaving 15 bases between the germline ends. This CDR3 has 15 residues. The DNA of the CDR3 is TGCGCCAGCAGTGAGTCGCCGGGGCAGCTAAGTGGCTACACCTTC. Its translation is CASSESPGQLSGYTF.

The J gene is TRBJ1-5, the V gene TRBV7-2; D is unclear. From germline, CDR1 is SGHTA and CDR2 FQGNSA. CDR3 length equals 17 residues. V lost 3 bases and J lost 3, with 18 bases in between. CDR3 bases: TGTGCCAGCAGCTTGGATGGGTCAGTCAGTCTCAATCAGCCCCAGCATTTT. Protein sequence: CASSLDGSVSLNQPQHF. The full variable domain, in which reference TRBV7-2 and TRBJ1-5 provide the parts outside the CDR3, is GAGVSQSPSNKVTEKGKDVELRCDPISGHTALYWYRQSLGQGLEFLIYFQGNSAPDKSGLPSDRFSAERTGGSVSTLTIQRTQQEDSAVYLCASSLDGSVSLNQPQHFGDGTRLSIL.

The genes are TRBV28 and TRBJ2-1, with TRBD2 as a possible D gene (6 bases). The CDR3 is 16 amino acids. Germline V lookup: CDR1 MDHEN, CDR2 SYDVKM. Trimming removed 1 base at V and 4 bases at J, with 14 bases between. CDR3 residues: CASSLSRGGLYNEQFF. The DNA for the CDR3 is TGTGCCAGCAGTTTATCGCGTGGGGGGTTGTACAATGAGCAGTTCTTC.

The chain links TRBV10-3 to TRBJ2-7; D remains ambiguous. The CDR3 is made up of 14 amino acids. Trimming removed 2 bases from V and 0 bases from J, with 8 bases in between. Germline loops: CDR1 ENHRY, CDR2 SYGVKD. CDR3 coding DNA: TGTGCCATCAGTGAGGATCTAAGCTCCTACGAGCAGTACTTC. Translated: CAISEDLSSYEQYF.